This T cell receptor beta chain was identified in a study of blood T cells in healthy people across ages. The CDR3 has 15 residues. V gave up 0 bases and J gave up 4 bases, with 10 bases separating them. Germline CDR1 and CDR2: SNHLY and FYNNEI. A J-beta primer mix and a sample-barcoded 5' primer were used in a second PCR of about 7 to 12 cycles. Each of the cDNA molecules was tagged by a template-switch adaptor with 12 random nucleotides. TCRdb re-called the 5' RACE reads through MiXCR, storing one row per CDR3 protein. This table has over 950,000 distinct CDR3 sequences, just over 50% appearing once. Study-level points and caveats: Any changes in expanded clonotypes were possibly confounded, as donor CMV status remained unknown.

Total RNA, at least 5.5 micrograms per sample, came from PBMCs. About this clonotype itself: Its antigen is unknown.

The J gene is TRBJ2-1, the V gene TRBV2, with D unresolved. This clonotype was obtained from a woman in her fifties or sixties in good health. The specimen was blood. CDR3 sequence (DNA): TGTGCCAGCAGTGAAGCGGGAAAATTATACAATGAGCAGTTCTTC. Translating gives CASSEAGKLYNEQFF.